This is a list of T cell receptor beta chains from one sample in a study of blood T cell repertoires in COVID-19. Sequencing used immunoSEQ multiplex PCR; TCRdb keeps in-frame clones, though not all of them. Altogether over 200,000 clones are present, roughly 80% being singletons, with the ten largest covering roughly 2.6%. The sample consisted of peripheral blood. These receptors all come from a woman aged 40 to 50 with active or convalescent COVID-19. CDR3s include the opening cysteine and the closing phenylalanine or tryptophan. Fields, in order: CDR3 DNA, CDR3 protein, J gene, clone size, D gene, V gene. The D gene is left open where the match is weak. Some rows have no size entry. The others give once, few or many, or a class for an expanded clone.

CDR3 DNA: TGTGCCAGCAGCTTAAAGGGGGAACTCTCTGGGGCCAACGTCCTGACTTTC
CDR3 protein: CASSLKGELSGANVLTF
J gene: TRBJ2-6
clone size: few
D gene: NA
V gene: TRBV7-2

CDR3 DNA: TGTGCCATCGCGGGGGACCGCGGACAGGGTTTCGTTAAGAGCAATCAGCCCCAGCATTTT
CDR3 protein: CAIAGDRGQGFVKSNQPQHF
J gene: TRBJ1-5
clone size: once
D gene: TRBD1
V gene: TRBV10-3

CDR3 DNA: TGTGCCAGCAGCGTAGGGGGGGTCCGTAATCAGCCCCAGCATTTT
CDR3 protein: CASSVGGVRNQPQHF
J gene: TRBJ1-5
clone size: few
D gene: NA
V gene: TRBV9

CDR3 DNA: TGTGCCACCAGTGGGGACAGGGCCCCAGATACGCAGTATTTT
CDR3 protein: CATSGDRAPDTQYF
J gene: TRBJ2-3
clone size: NA
D gene: TRBD1
V gene: TRBV24-1

CDR3 DNA: TGTGCCAGCAGTTCGCCCGGGGGGGGTGTTAGGGAGCTGTTTTTT
CDR3 protein: CASSSPGGGVRELFF
J gene: TRBJ2-2
clone size: NA
D gene: TRBD2
V gene: TRBV27

CDR3 DNA: TGCGCCAGCTCTAGGTGGCAGGGGGCGAGGACTGAAGCTTTCTTT
CDR3 protein: CASSRWQGARTEAFF
J gene: TRBJ1-1
clone size: NA
D gene: TRBD1
V gene: TRBV10-1

CDR3 DNA: TGTGCCAGCAGACGCGGGGGCACTGAAGCTTTCTTT
CDR3 protein: CASRRGGTEAFF
J gene: TRBJ1-1
clone size: NA
D gene: NA
V gene: TRBV7-2

CDR3 DNA: TGTGCCACCAGCAGAGATGGGGGACAGGGCTACGAGCAGTACTTC
CDR3 protein: CATSRDGGQGYEQYF
J gene: TRBJ2-7
clone size: NA
D gene: TRBD1
V gene: TRBV15

CDR3 DNA: TGTGCCAGCAGTTACAATCCCCGGACAGGTTTAGCGGTTCAGCCCCAGCATTTT
CDR3 protein: CASSYNPRTGLAVQPQHF
J gene: TRBJ1-5
clone size: NA
D gene: TRBD1
V gene: TRBV6-2/TRBV6-3

CDR3 DNA: TGTGCCAGCAGCCAGGGCCCCTACGAGCAGTACTTC
CDR3 protein: CASSQGPYEQYF
J gene: TRBJ2-7
clone size: NA
D gene: NA
V gene: TRBV12-3/TRBV12-4

CDR3 DNA: TGTGCCAGCAGCCCGAGGAGCGGGTGGGACCTCTACGAGCAGTACTTC
CDR3 protein: CASSPRSGWDLYEQYF
J gene: TRBJ2-7
clone size: NA
D gene: NA
V gene: TRBV7-9

CDR3 DNA: TGTGCCAGCAGCGCCGGGACAGGGGGTTTCAATCAGCCCCAGCATTTT
CDR3 protein: CASSAGTGGFNQPQHF
J gene: TRBJ1-5
clone size: NA
D gene: TRBD1
V gene: TRBV27

CDR3 DNA: TGTGCCAGCAGTTTCGGGACAGCTTCAGGGGGCTACACCTTC
CDR3 protein: CASSFGTASGGYTF
J gene: TRBJ1-2
clone size: NA
D gene: TRBD1
V gene: TRBV28

CDR3 DNA: TGCAGCGTAGCCGGGGTAGCGGGAGCGAGGGATGAGCAGTTCTTC
CDR3 protein: CSVAGVAGARDEQFF
J gene: TRBJ2-1
clone size: NA
D gene: TRBD2
V gene: TRBV29-1

CDR3 DNA: TGTGCCAGCAGCTCATACAGGGGGCGAGGAAACACCATATATTTT
CDR3 protein: CASSSYRGRGNTIYF
J gene: TRBJ1-3
clone size: NA
D gene: TRBD1
V gene: TRBV11-3

CDR3 DNA: TGTGCCAGCAGCTCGGGACTAGCGTGGGACGAGCAGTACTTC
CDR3 protein: CASSSGLAWDEQYF
J gene: TRBJ2-7
clone size: NA
D gene: TRBD2
V gene: TRBV2

CDR3 DNA: TGTGCCACCAGTGATCCAGGGGTCAATCAGCCCCAGCATTTT
CDR3 protein: CATSDPGVNQPQHF
J gene: TRBJ1-5
clone size: NA
D gene: NA
V gene: TRBV24-1

CDR3 DNA: TGTGCCAGTAGTATCTCCGCCCGCTATCATAATTCACCCCTCCACTTT
CDR3 protein: CASSISARYHNSPLHF
J gene: TRBJ1-6
clone size: NA
D gene: NA
V gene: TRBV19

CDR3 DNA: TGTGCCAGCAGCGGAGGGAGCCCTGGGGCCAACGTCCTGACTTTC
CDR3 protein: CASSGGSPGANVLTF
J gene: TRBJ2-6
clone size: NA
D gene: NA
V gene: TRBV9

CDR3 DNA: TGTGCCAGCAGTGAAGGGGCTCGGACAGAAGAGACCCAGTACTTC
CDR3 protein: CASSEGARTEETQYF
J gene: TRBJ2-5
clone size: NA
D gene: NA
V gene: TRBV6-1

CDR3 DNA: TGTGCCAGCAGCCTCGCCCTATATAGCAATCAGCCCCAGCATTTT
CDR3 protein: CASSLALYSNQPQHF
J gene: TRBJ1-5
clone size: NA
D gene: NA
V gene: TRBV7-8

CDR3 DNA: TGTGCCAGCAGCAAAGTGCGACAGGGGGCGAACGGGGAGCTGTTTTTT
CDR3 protein: CASSKVRQGANGELFF
J gene: TRBJ2-2
clone size: NA
D gene: NA
V gene: TRBV21-1

CDR3 DNA: TGTGCCAGTAGTTATACGACTAGCGGGGACTACAATGAGCAGTTCTTC
CDR3 protein: CASSYTTSGDYNEQFF
J gene: TRBJ2-1
clone size: NA
D gene: TRBD2
V gene: TRBV19

CDR3 DNA: TGTGCCAGCAGCTCACGGGGACAGTATGGCTACACCTTC
CDR3 protein: CASSSRGQYGYTF
J gene: TRBJ1-2
clone size: once
D gene: TRBD1
V gene: TRBV11-2

CDR3 DNA: TGTGCCAGCAGCTGGCTGGGACAGGGGAACTATGGCTACACCTTC
CDR3 protein: CASSWLGQGNYGYTF
J gene: TRBJ1-2
clone size: NA
D gene: TRBD1
V gene: TRBV5-6

CDR3 DNA: TGTGCCTGGAGTGGGGGGGTGAGGGGCACTGAAGCTTTCTTT
CDR3 protein: CAWSGGVRGTEAFF
J gene: TRBJ1-1
clone size: NA
D gene: NA
V gene: TRBV30

CDR3 DNA: TGCAGCGTTATATTGACAGGCGTCGGCAATCAGCCCCAGCATTTT
CDR3 protein: CSVILTGVGNQPQHF
J gene: TRBJ1-5
clone size: NA
D gene: NA
V gene: TRBV29-1

CDR3 DNA: TGTGCCAGCAGCAGCCAGACAGGGGGCAAGTGTAGCAATCAGCCCCAGCATTTT
CDR3 protein: CASSSQTGGKCSNQPQHF
J gene: TRBJ1-5
clone size: NA
D gene: NA
V gene: TRBV21-1

CDR3 DNA: TGTGCCAGTAGTGAACCGGGACAGGGAAATTATAGGCAGTACTTC
CDR3 protein: CASSEPGQGNYRQYF
J gene: TRBJ2-7
clone size: NA
D gene: TRBD1
V gene: TRBV19

CDR3 DNA: TGCGCCAGCAGCCAAGGCCCCGACAGGGGGCGGACCGGGGAGCTGTTTTTT
CDR3 protein: CASSQGPDRGRTGELFF
J gene: TRBJ2-2
clone size: NA
D gene: TRBD1
V gene: TRBV4-1

CDR3 DNA: TGTGCCAGCAGGCAGGGAGATACGCAGTATTTT
CDR3 protein: CASRQGDTQYF
J gene: TRBJ2-3
clone size: NA
D gene: NA
V gene: TRBV12-3/TRBV12-4

CDR3 DNA: TGTGCCAGCAGCCAAGTAGGGGACAGGGACTATGGCTACACCTTC
CDR3 protein: CASSQVGDRDYGYTF
J gene: TRBJ1-2
clone size: few
D gene: TRBD1
V gene: TRBV14

CDR3 DNA: TGTGCCAGCAGCCCCCCCCTCCAGCGGGAGTTCACAGATACGCAGTATTTT
CDR3 protein: CASSPPLQREFTDTQYF
J gene: TRBJ2-3
clone size: NA
D gene: TRBD2
V gene: TRBV7-9

CDR3 DNA: TGTGCCAGCAGAACAGGGGGGGATTATGGCTACACCTTC
CDR3 protein: CASRTGGDYGYTF
J gene: TRBJ1-2
clone size: NA
D gene: TRBD1
V gene: TRBV27

CDR3 DNA: TGTGCCAGCAGTCCGGGACAGGGATTAGGTGGCTACACCTTC
CDR3 protein: CASSPGQGLGGYTF
J gene: TRBJ1-2
clone size: NA
D gene: TRBD1
V gene: TRBV6-6

CDR3 DNA: TGTGCCAGCAGCCCAAATCGGGGAGCGTATGGCTACACCTTC
CDR3 protein: CASSPNRGAYGYTF
J gene: TRBJ1-2
clone size: NA
D gene: NA
V gene: TRBV7-2

CDR3 DNA: TGTGCCAGCAGCCAAGATAGGGCGGGGCAAACCGGGGAGCTGTTTTTT
CDR3 protein: CASSQDRAGQTGELFF
J gene: TRBJ2-2
clone size: NA
D gene: NA
V gene: TRBV4-2

CDR3 DNA: TGTGCCTGGACGACAGGGCGCACAGATACGCAGTATTTT
CDR3 protein: CAWTTGRTDTQYF
J gene: TRBJ2-3
clone size: NA
D gene: TRBD1
V gene: TRBV30

CDR3 DNA: TGTGCCAGCAGTTTTTCCGGGACAGATTTTAACTATGGCTACACCTTC
CDR3 protein: CASSFSGTDFNYGYTF
J gene: TRBJ1-2
clone size: NA
D gene: TRBD1
V gene: TRBV6-5

CDR3 DNA: TGTGCCAGCAGGGTCCGAAGCGGGGATCGACCCTACGAGCAGTACTTC
CDR3 protein: CASRVRSGDRPYEQYF
J gene: TRBJ2-7
clone size: NA
D gene: TRBD2
V gene: TRBV2

CDR3 DNA: TGCGCCAGCAGCTTGGTTAACAGGGGCGCGTCTAATGAAAAACTGTTTTTT
CDR3 protein: CASSLVNRGASNEKLFF
J gene: TRBJ1-4
clone size: NA
D gene: TRBD1
V gene: TRBV5-1

CDR3 DNA: TGTGCCAGCAGCTCCGGCCGGGCCCGCGGGGGGAGCTCCTACAATGAGCAGTTCTTC
CDR3 protein: CASSSGRARGGSSYNEQFF
J gene: TRBJ2-1
clone size: NA
D gene: TRBD2
V gene: TRBV7-8

CDR3 DNA: TGCGCCAGCAGCCAAGAAGTCTCGGCGGGGACCTACGAGCAGTACTTC
CDR3 protein: CASSQEVSAGTYEQYF
J gene: TRBJ2-7
clone size: NA
D gene: NA
V gene: TRBV4-3

CDR3 DNA: TGTGCCAGCAGCCAATCGGGAACCCTAAGGGGCTCCTACGAGCAGTACTTC
CDR3 protein: CASSQSGTLRGSYEQYF
J gene: TRBJ2-7
clone size: few
D gene: NA
V gene: TRBV16

CDR3 DNA: TGTGCCAGCAGTCCGGGACAAGTCTCCTACAATGAGCAGTTCTTC
CDR3 protein: CASSPGQVSYNEQFF
J gene: TRBJ2-1
clone size: few
D gene: NA
V gene: TRBV27

CDR3 DNA: TGTGCCAGCAGCTTGAAATCGACTAGCGTGTACTCCTACGAGCAGTACTTC
CDR3 protein: CASSLKSTSVYSYEQYF
J gene: TRBJ2-7
clone size: NA
D gene: TRBD2
V gene: TRBV11-2

CDR3 DNA: TGTGCCAGCAGCGAGGGACAGGGGGCAGTCTATGGCTACACCTTC
CDR3 protein: CASSEGQGAVYGYTF
J gene: TRBJ1-2
clone size: NA
D gene: TRBD1
V gene: TRBV3-1/TRBV3-2

CDR3 DNA: TGTGCCAGCAGACTAGGGACAGGGGGCTTCGATGAGACCCAGTACTTC
CDR3 protein: CASRLGTGGFDETQYF
J gene: TRBJ2-5
clone size: NA
D gene: TRBD1
V gene: TRBV4-2

CDR3 DNA: TGTGCCAGCAGCTTAGATACTCGAAACACCATATATTTT
CDR3 protein: CASSLDTRNTIYF
J gene: TRBJ1-3
clone size: NA
D gene: NA
V gene: TRBV11-2

CDR3 DNA: TGTGCCAGCAGTAAACTAGCGGGAGTTCCGGATACGCAGTATTTT
CDR3 protein: CASSKLAGVPDTQYF
J gene: TRBJ2-3
clone size: NA
D gene: TRBD2
V gene: TRBV6-2/TRBV6-3

CDR3 DNA: TGTGCCAGCAGCTTGCTAGGGGTGGGGGAAAAACTGTTTTTT
CDR3 protein: CASSLLGVGEKLFF
J gene: TRBJ1-4
clone size: NA
D gene: NA
V gene: TRBV5-4

CDR3 DNA: TGTGCCAGCAGGGCGGGACAGGGGAATGAAAACACCTTC
CDR3 protein: CASRAGQGNENTF
J gene: TRBJ1-2
clone size: NA
D gene: TRBD1
V gene: TRBV12-3/TRBV12-4

CDR3 DNA: TGTGCCTGCCGGCAGGGGGGAAAGGCAGATACGCAGTATTTT
CDR3 protein: CACRQGGKADTQYF
J gene: TRBJ2-3
clone size: once
D gene: NA
V gene: TRBV2

CDR3 DNA: TGCGCCAGCAGCCAAGATTACAGGGTAAAGAAGTGGGGCAATCAGCCCCAGCATTTT
CDR3 protein: CASSQDYRVKKWGNQPQHF
J gene: TRBJ1-5
clone size: NA
D gene: NA
V gene: TRBV4-3

CDR3 DNA: TGTGCCAGCTCCCGGGACAGGGGGTATGGAAACACCATATATTTT
CDR3 protein: CASSRDRGYGNTIYF
J gene: TRBJ1-3
clone size: few
D gene: TRBD1
V gene: TRBV18

CDR3 DNA: TGTGCCAGCAGCCAAGACGTCCTTCGGGGTGGGTCGTACGAGCAGTACTTC
CDR3 protein: CASSQDVLRGGSYEQYF
J gene: TRBJ2-7
clone size: NA
D gene: NA
V gene: TRBV4-2

CDR3 DNA: TGCGCCAGCAGCTCCCGCGGGGGCCCACGAGATACGCAGTATTTT
CDR3 protein: CASSSRGGPRDTQYF
J gene: TRBJ2-3
clone size: NA
D gene: NA
V gene: TRBV5-1